The source of this TCR beta chain is a study of brain T cells in children with intractable seizures. Points from the study as a whole: Clones missing pre-surgery may reflect undersampling of that blood sample. Viral specificity was inferred only from CDR3 similarity; HCMV serostatus was unknown.

The data were produced by immunoSEQ multiplex PCR, yet TCRdb's version contains in-frame clones alone and is incomplete. The sample has a few hundred thousand clones, roughly 92% seen once. Time point meaning: blood from clinic visit 5 months post-surgery; TSC patient then seizure free. Sequencing was limited to surgery cases with top T cell transcript signatures in brain tissue. At least one anti-epileptic drug was given before surgery. A note on this clone: Its antigen is unknown.

The CDR3 contains 15 residues. With V trimmed by 2 bases and J by 7 bases, 9 bases remained unmatched. Germline-derived CDR1 and CDR2 are LGHDT and YNNKEL (reference sequence). V is TRBV3-1 (or the pseudogene TRBV3-2) and J is TRBJ2-5; 8 nucleotides match TRBD2. The clonotype comes from a boy under three years old with tuberous sclerosis and intractable seizures. Sample: peripheral blood, taken around 5 months after surgery. The CDR3 reads CASSQFIGAGGTQYF. The CDR3 coding sequence is TGTGCCAGCAGCCAATTTATAGGGGCGGGGGGGACCCAGTACTTC.